A single sample is the source of the 13 T cell receptor beta chains below, sequenced in a study of T cell clonotyping in hematopoietic cell transplantation. The time point is: recipient sample about 28 days before transplant, after cytoreduction. Assay used: immunoSEQ multiplex PCR; TCRdb lists only in-frame clones, some missing. This table has about 41,000 clones, about 85% appearing once. The sample in question was peripheral blood mononuclear cells, obtained before stem cell transplant. These receptors were taken from a man aged 55 to 70 with acute myeloid leukemia. Some clones in this sample may be carry-over from other donors' samples.

The chain recombines TRBV7-3 with TRBJ1-1, with D possibly matching TRBD1 (5 bases). V lost 4 bases to trimming and J lost 3 bases, with 12 bases between them. This CDR3 has 14 residues. Per the germline V gene, CDR1 is SGHTA and CDR2 is FQGTGA. The CDR3 bases are TGTGCCAGCAGCTCCGCCTGGGGGGACACTGAAGCTTTCTTT. This sequence encodes CASSSAWGDTEAFF.

This rearrangement joins TRBV6-1 to TRBJ2-7; D possibly matches TRBD1 or TRBD2 (5 bases each). CDR1 and CDR2 (germline): MNHNS, SASEGT. This CDR3 region has 14 residues. V was cut by 1 base and J by 6 bases, with 13 bases left in between. CDR3 in amino acids: CASSEGWGRGEQYF. CDR3 coding DNA: TGTGCCAGCAGTGAAGGGTGGGGCCGGGGCGAGCAGTACTTC.

The chain links TRBV7-3 to TRBJ2-2, with D unclear. Trimming stripped 3 bases from V and 6 bases from J, with 8 bases between. The CDR3 length is 13 residues. CDR1 is SGHTA, CDR2 FQGTGA, per germline. CDR3 nucleotide sequence: TGTGCCAGCAGCTTTTTAGAAGCCGGGGAGCTGTTTTTT. Amino acids: CASSFLEAGELFF.

This clone was counted a few times. This sequence joins TRBV7-9 and TRBJ1-4, with 7 bases that match TRBD1. CDR3 length: 14 amino acids. Trimming at V came to 4 bases and at J to 8 bases, leaving 7 bases not matched to a gene. Looked up from germline, CDR1 is SEHNR and CDR2 is FQNEAQ (reference sequence). CDR3 loop: CASSSGRGQEKLFF. CDR3 coding DNA: TGTGCCAGCAGCTCCGGGAGGGGGCAAGAAAAACTGTTTTTT. Filled out from reference TRBV7-9 and TRBJ1-4, the complete variable domain reads DTGVSQNPRHKITKRGQNVTFRCDPISEHNRLYWYRQTLGQGPEFLTYFQNEAQLEKSRLLSDRFSAERPKGSFSTLEIQRTEQGDSAMYLCASSSGRGQEKLFFGSGTQLSVL.

V gene TRBV10-1 combines with J gene TRBJ2-3; D ambiguous. V dropped 10 bases and J dropped 4 bases, with 9 bases sitting between them. The germline V gene has CDR1 WNHNN and CDR2 SYGVQD (reference sequence). The CDR3 runs to 11 residues. The CDR3: CANKGADTQYF. DNA for the CDR3: TGCGCCAACAAGGGTGCAGATACGCAGTATTTT.

This chain joins TRBV5-1 and TRBJ2-4; no firm D call. Germline V gene lookup returns CDR1 SGHRS and CDR2 YFSETQ. The V gene lost 0 bases and the J gene lost 11 bases, with 9 bases spanning the gap. The CDR3 is 12 residues long. CDR3 nucleotides: TGCGCCAGCAGCTTGGAGGGTTTTGTTCAGTACTTC. This sequence encodes CASSLEGFVQYF.

The genes are TRBV4-1 and TRBJ2-7; 7 positions match TRBD1. CDR3 length: 15 residues. CDR1 is MGHRA and CDR2 is YSYEKL in the germline V gene. V lost 5 bases, J lost 7 bases, and 14 bases stayed unmatched. The CDR3 is CASSATGTELTEQYF. Written as DNA, the CDR3 is TGCGCCAGCAGCGCCACCGGGACAGAACTAACGGAGCAGTACTTC.

The chain recombines TRBV5-1 with TRBJ2-7; the match to TRBD2 covers 8 bases. J lost 0 bases, V lost 4 bases, and 6 bases had no gene match. The CDR3 is made up of 15 amino acids. Per the germline V gene, CDR1 is SGHRS and CDR2 is YFSETQ. The CDR3 here is CASSSLAGSSYEQYF. The CDR3 region has the DNA TGCGCCAGCAGCAGTCTAGCGGGCAGCTCCTACGAGCAGTACTTC. Full variable domain (outside the CDR3, taken from reference TRBV5-1 and TRBJ2-7): KAGVTQTPRYLIKTRGQQVTLSCSPISGHRSVSWYQQTPGQGLQFLFEYFSETQRNKGNFPGRFSGRQFSNSRSEMNVSTLELGDSALYLCASSSLAGSSYEQYFGPGTRLTVT.

The gene calls are TRBV5-6 and TRBJ2-6; either TRBD1 or TRBD2 may supply D (5 bases each). The V end lost 10 bases, the J end lost 4 bases, and 15 bases lay between the germline ends. The CDR3 runs 14 residues. Germline CDR1 is SGHDT and CDR2 is YYEEEE. The CDR3 bases are TGTGCCGGCTCGGGGCTAGGCGGGGCCAACGTCCTGACTTTC. Residues: CAGSGLGGANVLTF.

The chain uses TRBV28 and TRBJ1-4; possibly TRBD1 for D (5 bases). There are 17 residues in the CDR3. Germline V CDR1 and CDR2: MDHEN, SYDVKM. With 6 bases removed from V and 0 bases from J, the gap between germline ends came to 17 bases. The CDR3 loop reads CASSPTGHRATNEKLFF. CDR3 DNA sequence: TGTGCCAGCAGCCCTACCGGACACCGCGCAACTAATGAAAAACTGTTTTTT.

This chain connects TRBV5-1 to TRBJ2-5; 9 bases map to TRBD2. Germline CDR1 is SGHRS and CDR2 is YFSETQ. Trimming at V came to 2 bases and at J to 2 bases, leaving 7 bases not matched to a gene. The CDR3 sequence is 16 residues long. Written as DNA, the CDR3 is TGCGCCAGCAGCTTACGGACTAGCGTAATTCAAGAGACCCAGTACTTC. Protein sequence: CASSLRTSVIQETQYF.

This chain links TRBV7-2 with TRBJ1-6; D perhaps matches TRBD1 (6 bases). The germline V and J ends were trimmed by 2 bases and 7 bases, with 9 bases remaining between them. The CDR3 is made up of 14 amino acids. CDR1 SGHTA and CDR2 FQGNSA come from the germline V gene. CDR3 in DNA: TGTGCCAGCAGCTTAAAGGGGGAGAATTCACCCCTCCACTTT. Translated, it gives CASSLKGENSPLHF.

J is TRBJ1-2 and V is TRBV30; D may be TRBD1 (5 bases). V was cut by 0 bases and J by 6 bases, with 11 bases left in between. Per the germline V gene, CDR1 is GTSNPN and CDR2 is SVGIG (reference sequence). The CDR3 spans 13 residues. In DNA form, the CDR3 reads TGTGCCTGGAGTGTACGAGACAGCGATGGCTACACCTTC. This encodes CAWSVRDSDGYTF.